This note documents a single TCR beta chain sequence. The source of the sample is a study of cytomegalovirus exposure and HLA in healthy donors. PCR was performed using 60 Vbeta and 13 Jbeta primers. TCRdb's table, derived via immunoSEQ multiplex PCR, lists solely in-frame clones and lacks some. The table has 76,000 or so clones, roughly 85% seen once; the top ten hold approximately 2.4%. Germline CDR1 reads LGHNA; CDR2 reads YSLEER. The ends lost 0 bases at V and 3 bases at J; junction bases unmatched: 10. This CDR3 contains 17 residues. The specimen was PBMCs. The chain uses TRBV4-3 and TRBJ2-7; 8 nucleotides line up with TRBD2. The clonotype was recovered from a man aged 25-40 years in good health and CMV-seronegative. The CDR3 bases are TGCGCCAGCAGCCAAGATAAGTCGGGAGGGACCTTCTACGAGCAGTACTTC. This encodes CASSQDKSGGTFYEQYF.